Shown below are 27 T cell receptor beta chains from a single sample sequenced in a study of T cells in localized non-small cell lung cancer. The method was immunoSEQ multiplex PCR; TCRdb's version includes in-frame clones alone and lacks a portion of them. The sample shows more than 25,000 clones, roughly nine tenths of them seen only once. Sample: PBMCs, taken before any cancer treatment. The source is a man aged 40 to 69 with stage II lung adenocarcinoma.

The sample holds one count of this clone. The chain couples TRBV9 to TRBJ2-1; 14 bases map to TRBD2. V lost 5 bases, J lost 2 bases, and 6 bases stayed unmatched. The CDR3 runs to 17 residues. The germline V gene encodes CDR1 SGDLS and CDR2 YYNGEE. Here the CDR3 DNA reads TGTGCCAGCAGGGGGACTAGCGGGAGTAGCACCTACAATGAGCAGTTCTTC. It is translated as CASRGTSGSSTYNEQFF.

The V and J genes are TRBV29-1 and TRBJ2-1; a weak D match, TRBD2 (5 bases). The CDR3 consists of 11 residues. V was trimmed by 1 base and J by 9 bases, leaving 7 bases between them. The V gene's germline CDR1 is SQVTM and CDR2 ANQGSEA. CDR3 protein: CSVEGLAEQFF. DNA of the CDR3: TGCAGCGTTGAAGGGCTAGCTGAGCAGTTCTTC.

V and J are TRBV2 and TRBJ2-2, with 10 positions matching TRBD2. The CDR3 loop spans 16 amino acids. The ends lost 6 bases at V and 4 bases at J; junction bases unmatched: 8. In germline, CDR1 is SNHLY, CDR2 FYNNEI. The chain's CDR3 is CASRPGQREGTGELFF. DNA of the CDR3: TGTGCCAGCAGGCCGGGCCAGCGGGAGGGCACCGGGGAGCTGTTTTTT.

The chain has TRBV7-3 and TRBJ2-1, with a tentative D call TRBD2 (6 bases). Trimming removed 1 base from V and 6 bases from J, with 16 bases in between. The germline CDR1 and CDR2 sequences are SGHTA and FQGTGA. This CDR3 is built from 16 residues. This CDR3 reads CASSLIPGTGANEQFF. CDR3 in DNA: TGTGCCAGCAGCTTAATTCCCGGGACGGGAGCCAATGAGCAGTTCTTC.

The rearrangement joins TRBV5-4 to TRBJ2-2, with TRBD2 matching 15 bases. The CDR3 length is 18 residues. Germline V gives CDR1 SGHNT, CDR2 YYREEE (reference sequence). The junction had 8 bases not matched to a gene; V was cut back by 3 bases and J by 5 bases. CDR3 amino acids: CASSSGLAGGRSTGELFF. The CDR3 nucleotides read TGTGCCAGCAGCTCAGGACTAGCGGGAGGGAGGTCGACCGGGGAGCTGTTTTTT.

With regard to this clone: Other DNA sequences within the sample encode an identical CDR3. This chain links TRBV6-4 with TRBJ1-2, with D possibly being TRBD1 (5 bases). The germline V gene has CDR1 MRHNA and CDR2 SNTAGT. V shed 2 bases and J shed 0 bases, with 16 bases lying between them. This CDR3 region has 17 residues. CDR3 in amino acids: CASSDGVWGASNYGYTF. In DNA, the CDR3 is TGTGCCAGCAGTGACGGCGTTTGGGGCGCTTCTAACTATGGCTACACCTTC.

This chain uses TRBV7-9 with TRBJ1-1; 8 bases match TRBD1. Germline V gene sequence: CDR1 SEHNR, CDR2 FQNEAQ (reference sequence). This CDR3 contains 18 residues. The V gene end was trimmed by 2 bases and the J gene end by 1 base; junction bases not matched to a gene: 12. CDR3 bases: TGTGCCAGCAGCTTAAAGGGGGAAGACAGGGGCCGGAACACTGAAGCTTTCTTT. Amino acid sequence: CASSLKGEDRGRNTEAFF.

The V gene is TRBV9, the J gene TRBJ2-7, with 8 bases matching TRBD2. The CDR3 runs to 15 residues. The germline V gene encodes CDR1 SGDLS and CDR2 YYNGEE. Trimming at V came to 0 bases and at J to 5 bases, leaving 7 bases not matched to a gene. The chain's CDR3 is CASSVATGGRDEQYF. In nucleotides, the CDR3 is TGTGCCAGCAGCGTAGCTACGGGGGGGAGGGACGAGCAGTACTTC.

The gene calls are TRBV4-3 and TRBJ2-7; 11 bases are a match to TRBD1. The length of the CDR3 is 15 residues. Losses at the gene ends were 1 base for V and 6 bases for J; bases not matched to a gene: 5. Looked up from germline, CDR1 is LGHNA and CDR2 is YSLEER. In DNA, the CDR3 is TGCGCCAGCAGCCAAGCCTGGACAGGGGGCTCCGAGCAGTACTTC. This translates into CASSQAWTGGSEQYF.

CDR3 region: CASTTSTRSREASYNEQFF. The CDR3 DNA reads as TGTGCCAGCACCACCTCCACCCGGTCGCGGGAGGCTTCATACAATGAGCAGTTCTTC. The rearrangement joins TRBV9 to TRBJ2-1; the match to TRBD2 covers 8 bases. V trimming: 6 bases; J trimming: 4 bases; junction bases outside the gene matches: 21. The CDR3 contains 19 residues. The germline V gene encodes CDR1 SGDLS and CDR2 YYNGEE.

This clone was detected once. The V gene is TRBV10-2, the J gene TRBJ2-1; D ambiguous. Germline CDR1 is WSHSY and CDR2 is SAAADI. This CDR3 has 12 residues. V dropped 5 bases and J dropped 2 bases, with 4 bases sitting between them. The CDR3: CASSPAYNEQFF. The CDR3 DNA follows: TGCGCCAGCAGTCCAGCCTACAATGAGCAGTTCTTC.

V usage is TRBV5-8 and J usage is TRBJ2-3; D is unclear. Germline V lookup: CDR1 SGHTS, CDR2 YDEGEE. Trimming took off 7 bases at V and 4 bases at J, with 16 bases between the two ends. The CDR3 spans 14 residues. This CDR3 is CASYSTGRADTQYF. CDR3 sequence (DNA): TGTGCCAGCTATTCTACTGGACGGGCAGATACGCAGTATTTT.

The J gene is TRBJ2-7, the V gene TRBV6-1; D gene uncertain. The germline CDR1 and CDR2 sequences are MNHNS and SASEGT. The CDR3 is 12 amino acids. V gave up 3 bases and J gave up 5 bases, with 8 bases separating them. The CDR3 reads CASSDQIDEQYF. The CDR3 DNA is TGTGCCAGCAGTGACCAGATAGACGAGCAGTACTTC.

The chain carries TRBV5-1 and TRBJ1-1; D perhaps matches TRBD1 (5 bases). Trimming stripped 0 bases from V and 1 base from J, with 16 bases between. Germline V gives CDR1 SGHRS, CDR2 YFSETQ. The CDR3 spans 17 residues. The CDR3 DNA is TGCGCCAGCAGCTTGGCCCGGACACCCACCGAGAACACTGAAGCTTTCTTT. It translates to CASSLARTPTENTEAFF.

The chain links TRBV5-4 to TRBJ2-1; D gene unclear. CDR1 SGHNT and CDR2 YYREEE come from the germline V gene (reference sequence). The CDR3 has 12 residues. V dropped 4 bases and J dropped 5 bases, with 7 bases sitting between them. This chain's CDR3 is CASSMKDNEQFF. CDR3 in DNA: TGTGCCAGCAGCATGAAAGACAATGAGCAGTTCTTC.

The CDR3 reads CASSTLQGPIDEAFF. The CDR3 nucleotides read TGTGCCAGCAGCACACTACAGGGACCCATCGATGAAGCTTTCTTT. The J gene is TRBJ1-1, the V gene TRBV11-3, with a weak D call TRBD1 (6 bases). With 5 bases removed from V and 7 bases from J, the gap between germline ends came to 20 bases. Per germline, CDR1 SGHNT and CDR2 YENEEA. The CDR3 is 15 amino acids.

In DNA form, the CDR3 reads TGCGCCAGCAGTGAGAGTTCCTACGAGCAGTACTTC. Translation: CASSESSYEQYF. The rearrangement joins TRBV10-1 to TRBJ2-7; no firm D call. In germline, CDR1 is WNHNN, CDR2 SYGVQD (reference sequence). There are 12 residues in the CDR3. V was shortened by 2 bases and J by 1 base, with 3 bases between the two germline ends.

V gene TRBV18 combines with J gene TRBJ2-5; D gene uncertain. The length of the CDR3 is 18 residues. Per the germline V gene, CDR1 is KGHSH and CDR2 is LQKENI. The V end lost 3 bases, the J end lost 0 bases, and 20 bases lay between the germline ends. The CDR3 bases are TGTGCCAGCTCACCGGTAGGGCGTCGGTCATTGTACCAAGAGACCCAGTACTTC. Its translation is CASSPVGRRSLYQETQYF.

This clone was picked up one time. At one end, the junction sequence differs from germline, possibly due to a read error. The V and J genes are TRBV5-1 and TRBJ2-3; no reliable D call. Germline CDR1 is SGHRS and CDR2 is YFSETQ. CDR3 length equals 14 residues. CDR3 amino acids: CTSSLDRDTDTQYF. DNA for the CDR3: TGCACCAGCAGCTTGGATAGAGACACAGATACGCAGTATTTT. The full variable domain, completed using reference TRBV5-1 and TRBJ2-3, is KAGVTQTPRYLIKTRGQQVTLSCSPISGHRSVSWYQQTPGQGLQFLFEYFSETQRNKGNFPGRFSGRQFSNSRSEMNVSTLELGDSALYLCTSSLDRDTDTQYFGPGTRLTVL.

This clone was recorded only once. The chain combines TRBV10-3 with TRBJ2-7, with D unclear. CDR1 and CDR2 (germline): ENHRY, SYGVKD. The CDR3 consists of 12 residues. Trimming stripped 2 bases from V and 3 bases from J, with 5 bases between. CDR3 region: CAISEDNYEQYF. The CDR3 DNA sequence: TGTGCCATCAGTGAGGACAACTACGAGCAGTACTTC.

CDR3 sequence (DNA): TGTGCCAGCAGACGGACTAGCGGCCCGCCCTACGAGCAGTACTTC. As protein: CASRRTSGPPYEQYF. The V gene is TRBV5-8, the J gene TRBJ2-7; 10 bases agree with TRBD2. CDR3 length: 15 residues. After removal of 5 bases from V and 2 bases from J, the junction contained 7 bases not matched to a gene. The V gene's germline CDR1 is SGHTS and CDR2 YDEGEE. The full variable domain, in which reference TRBV5-8 and TRBJ2-7 provide the parts outside the CDR3, is EAGVTQSPTHLIKTRGQQATLRCSPISGHTSVYWYQQALGLGLQFLLWYDEGEERNRGNFPPRFSGRQFPNYSSELNVNALELEDSALYLCASRRTSGPPYEQYFGPGTRLTVT.

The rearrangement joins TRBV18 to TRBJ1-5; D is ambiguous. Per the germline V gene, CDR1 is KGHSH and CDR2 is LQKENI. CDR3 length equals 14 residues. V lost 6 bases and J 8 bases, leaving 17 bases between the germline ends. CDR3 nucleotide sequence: TGTGCCAGCTCGACGGGAAAAACACGCGAGCCCCAGCATTTT. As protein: CASSTGKTREPQHF. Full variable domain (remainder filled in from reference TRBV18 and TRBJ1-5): NAGVMQNPRHLVRRRGQEARLRCSPMKGHSHVYWYRQLPEEGLKFMVYLQKENIIDESGMPKERFSAEFPKEGPSILRIQQVVRGDSAAYFCASSTGKTREPQHFGDGTRLSIL.

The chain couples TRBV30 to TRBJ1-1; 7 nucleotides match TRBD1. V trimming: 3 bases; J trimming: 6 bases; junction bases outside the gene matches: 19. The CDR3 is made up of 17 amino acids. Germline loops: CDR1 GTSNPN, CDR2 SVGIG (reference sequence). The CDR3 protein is CAWRNFIGTAGNPEAFF. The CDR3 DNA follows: TGTGCCTGGAGGAACTTTATCGGGACAGCCGGGAATCCTGAAGCTTTCTTT.

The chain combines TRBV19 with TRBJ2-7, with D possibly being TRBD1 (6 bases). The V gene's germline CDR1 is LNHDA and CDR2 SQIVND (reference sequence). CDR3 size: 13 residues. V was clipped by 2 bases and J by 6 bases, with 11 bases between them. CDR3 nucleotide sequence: TGTGCCAGTAGTATAAACAGGGCGTCCGAGCAGTACTTC. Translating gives CASSINRASEQYF.

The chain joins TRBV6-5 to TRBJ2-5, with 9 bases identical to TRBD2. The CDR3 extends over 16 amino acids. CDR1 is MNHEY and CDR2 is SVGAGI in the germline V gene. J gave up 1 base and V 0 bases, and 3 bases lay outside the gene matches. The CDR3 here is CASSYSGAGGQETQYF. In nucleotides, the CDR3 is TGTGCCAGCAGTTACTCAGGAGCGGGAGGCCAAGAGACCCAGTACTTC.

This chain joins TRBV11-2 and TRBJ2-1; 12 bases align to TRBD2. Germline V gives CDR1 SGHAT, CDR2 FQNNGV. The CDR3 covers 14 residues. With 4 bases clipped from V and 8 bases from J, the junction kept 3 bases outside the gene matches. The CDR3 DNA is TGTGCCAGCAGCTCTGGACTAGCGGGACATGAGCAGTTCTTC. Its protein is CASSSGLAGHEQFF.

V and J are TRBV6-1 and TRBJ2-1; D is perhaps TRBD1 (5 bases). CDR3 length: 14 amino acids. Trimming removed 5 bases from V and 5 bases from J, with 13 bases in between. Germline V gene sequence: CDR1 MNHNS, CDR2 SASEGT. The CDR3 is CASSRQTQDNEQFF. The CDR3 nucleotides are TGTGCCAGCAGTAGACAGACTCAGGACAATGAGCAGTTCTTC.